Listed below are T cell receptor beta chains from one sample, sequenced in a study of T cells in Graves' hyperthyroidism and ophthalmopathy. TCRdb passed the multiplex PCR reads through MiXCR, listing each CDR3 protein once. The sample has 250,000 to 400,000 distinct CDR3 sequences; roughly an eighth are singletons. Sequenced sample: blood. The receptors originated from a woman aged 40 to 50 with Graves' ophthalmopathy. The CDR3 runs from the conserved cysteine through the conserved F or W. The D gene is left open where the match is weak. The size of a clone is reported for some rows only, either as once, few or many, or as a class for expanded clones.

>TRBV12-3/TRBV12-4|many|TRBJ2-5|TRBD1
TGTGCCAGCAGCCCCGACGGACAGGGATTGAGGGAGACCCAGTACTTC
CASSPDGQGLRETQYF
>TRBV20-1|NA|TRBJ2-1|TRBD2
TGCAGTGCTAGCAACGGGGGGGGGGGGGATGAGCAGTTCTTC
CSASNGGGGDEQFF
>TRBV27|many|TRBJ2-2|NA
TGTGCCAGCACGTTTCGGGGCGGGGAGCTGTTTTTT
CASTFRGGELFF
>TRBV5-6|few|TRBJ1-1|NA
TGTGCCAGCAGCCACCCTTCCCCAGGAACGATGAACACTGAAGCTTTCTTT
CASSHPSPGTMNTEAFF
>TRBV6-1|NA|TRBJ2-1|TRBD2
TGTACCAGCAGTGAAGAAGTGGGGGGGGGGTACAATGAGCAGTTCTTC
CTSSEEVGGGYNEQFF
>TRBV14|NA|TRBJ2-2|NA
TGTGCCAGCAGCCAATTTAGGGGCGGGGAGCTGTTTTTT
CASSQFRGGELFF
>TRBV6-1|many|TRBJ1-1|NA
TGTGCCAGCAGCCGGGACACCCGGGAAGCTTTCTTT
CASSRDTREAFF
>TRBV20-1|few|TRBJ2-3|TRBD2
TGCAGTGCCTGGGGCCCGGCGGGAGGTACGCAGTATTTT
CSAWGPAGGTQYF
>TRBV4-1|few|TRBJ2-7|NA
TGCGCCAGCAGCCACGACCCGGGCGGCTCCTACGAGCAGTACTTC
CASSHDPGGSYEQYF
>TRBV12-3/TRBV12-4|few|TRBJ1-6|NA
TGTGCCAGCAGTTTCGCGGAGAAAGGGTCACCCCTCCACTTT
CASSFAEKGSPLHF
>TRBV10-2|few|TRBJ1-2|TRBD1
TGCGCCAGCAGTGATCTTAACAGGGGGATCTATGGCTACACCTTC
CASSDLNRGIYGYTF
>TRBV20-1|many|TRBJ2-5|TRBD2
TGCAGTGCTAGAGATCTTCGGGAGGGCCCAGAGACCCAGTACTTC
CSARDLREGPETQYF
>TRBV9|NA|TRBJ2-1|TRBD2
TGTGCCAGCAGCGCCCACCGACTAGCGGGTAATAGTCCCTACAATGAGCAGTTCTTC
CASSAHRLAGNSPYNEQFF
>TRBV11-3|many|TRBJ1-1|TRBD1
TGTGCCAGCAGCGGAACACAGGGGTGGAACACTGAAGCTTTCTTT
CASSGTQGWNTEAFF
>TRBV7-9|NA|TRBJ1-2|NA
TGTGCCAGCAGCCAAGCATCGCGGCTAACCTATGGCTACACCTTC
CASSQASRLTYGYTF
>TRBV7-2|many|TRBJ2-7|TRBD1
TGTGCCAGCAGCCTTAGCCGGGACAGGGTCTACGAGCAGTACTTC
CASSLSRDRVYEQYF
>TRBV5-1|many|TRBJ2-1|TRBD2
TGCGCCAGCAGCTTGGCGGTAGCGGGGAAGCAGTTCTTC
CASSLAVAGKQFF
>TRBV3-1|many|TRBJ1-2|NA
TGTGCCAGCAGCCAAGGCGTGCCGGCCGTTGGGGGGGGCTACACCTTC
CASSQGVPAVGGGYTF
>TRBV10-1|NA|TRBJ1-1|TRBD1
TGCGCCAGCAGCCCGGGACAGGGGGTCACTTTCTTT
CASSPGQGVTFF
>TRBV30|few|TRBJ1-4|TRBD1
TGTGCCTGGAGTAACAGGGGAAAACTGTTTTTT
CAWSNRGKLFF
>TRBV10-2|few|TRBJ1-2|TRBD1
TGCGCCAGTTACAACAGGGGGCCCCCCTATGGCTACACCTTC
CASYNRGPPYGYTF
>TRBV15|many|TRBJ2-4|NA
TGTGCCACCAGCAGAGAAGGGGAGGTACCATTAGCCAAAAACATTCAGTACTTC
CATSREGEVPLAKNIQYF
>TRBV5-1|NA|TRBJ2-7|NA
TGCGCCAGCAGCTTGGGTAACTCCTACGAGCAGTACTTC
CASSLGNSYEQYF
>TRBV6-6|many|TRBJ1-2|NA
TGTGCCAGCAGTTACCGACAGCGAGGGAATGGCTACACCTTC
CASSYRQRGNGYTF
>TRBV6-1|many|TRBJ1-2|NA
TGTGCCAGCACCGACCGGGTTCTTGGCTACACCTTC
CASTDRVLGYTF
>TRBV7-2|NA|TRBJ2-3|NA
TGTGCCAGCAGCTCGGGACCCGATGACCCAGATACGCAGTATTTT
CASSSGPDDPDTQYF
>TRBV11-3|many|TRBJ2-3|TRBD2
TGTGCCAGCAGCGTCGAGACTAGCGGGGGGAGCTTAGATACGCAGTATTTT
CASSVETSGGSLDTQYF
>TRBV20-1|many|TRBJ2-7|TRBD2
TGCAGTGCAGCCGGACTAGCGACCTACGAGCAGTACTTC
CSAAGLATYEQYF
>TRBV2|many|TRBJ2-3|TRBD1
TGTGCCAGCCAACCGGGACAGGGGGCGGGTTTGGGGCCAGATACGCAGTATTTT
CASQPGQGAGLGPDTQYF
>TRBV4-1|NA|TRBJ2-7|TRBD1
TGCGCCAGCAGCTTCTCACGGGACAGGGGTTACTACGAGCAGTACTTC
CASSFSRDRGYYEQYF
>TRBV11-3|many|TRBJ2-1|TRBD2
TGTGCCAGCAGATACTCCCGGACTAGCGGGTACAATGAGCAGTTCTTC
CASRYSRTSGYNEQFF
>TRBV2|many|TRBJ1-2|TRBD1
TGTGCCAGCAGTGTTGGACAGGGACTGGGCTATGGCTACACCTTC
CASSVGQGLGYGYTF
>TRBV12-3/TRBV12-4|many|TRBJ2-3|NA
TGTGCCAGCAACAGAAGACAGACACGAACAGATACGCAGTATTTT
CASNRRQTRTDTQYF
>TRBV20-1|many|TRBJ2-3|NA
TGCAGTGCTAGAGATGAGCGTACAGATACGCAGTATTTT
CSARDERTDTQYF
>TRBV11-2|once|TRBJ2-7|NA
TGTGCCAGCAGCTCGGGACCGTCGAGCTCCTACGAGCAGTACTTC
CASSSGPSSSYEQYF
>TRBV18|NA|TRBJ1-2|TRBD1
TGTGCCAGCTCACCCGGGACAGGGGAAGCCTATGGCTACACCTTC
CASSPGTGEAYGYTF
>TRBV19|few|TRBJ2-1|NA
TGTGCCAGTAGTACCTCCCGTTGGGGGAAAAAGGGTGAGCAGTTCTTC
CASSTSRWGKKGEQFF
>TRBV19|NA|TRBJ2-7|TRBD1
TGTGCCATATACCCCCGGACAGGGAAAGAGCAGTACTTC
CAIYPRTGKEQYF
>TRBV12-5|many|TRBJ1-1|NA
TGTGCTAGTGGTTTGGCCCAAGGGAGGGCTTTCTTT
CASGLAQGRAFF
>TRBV2|many|TRBJ2-3|TRBD2
TGTGCCAGCAGTCAGGAGCGGGGGAGCCGAAGTACAGATACGCAGTATTTT
CASSQERGSRSTDTQYF
>TRBV7-9|many|TRBJ2-7|NA
TGTGCCAGCAGCCCCTTGGGGACATACTCCTACGAGCAGTACTTC
CASSPLGTYSYEQYF
>TRBV12-5|many|TRBJ2-1|NA
TGTGCTAGTACTGAGGGGACCTACCACACGGAGCAGTTCTTC
CASTEGTYHTEQFF